The sequence of this T cell receptor (beta chain) was determined in a study of cytomegalovirus exposure and HLA in healthy donors. PCR amplification relied on 60 Vbeta primers (plus 13 Jbeta primers). Assay used: immunoSEQ multiplex PCR; TCRdb lists only in-frame clones, some missing. The sample has under 200,000 clones, over 70% seen once. The CDR3 runs 19 residues. Trimming took 4 bases from V and 0 from J, leaving 23 bases between them. The germline CDR1 and CDR2 sequences are MNHNS and SASEGT. The specimen sequenced was PBMCs. The sequence came from a woman between 45 and 60 years old in good health and CMV-seropositive. This chain connects TRBV6-1 to TRBJ2-3; D is ambiguous. CDR3 coding DNA: TGTGCCAGCAGTGCCTCAGCTTCCTCCCCCGACTCTAGCACAGATACGCAGTATTTT. Amino acid sequence: CASSASASSPDSSTDTQYF.